This TCR beta chain stems from a study of high-grade serous ovarian cancer treatment subgroups. At the level of the study: Mean per sample: around 14,000 reads, around 7,100 unique TCR beta rearrangements. General study points: The analyses considered CDR3 and ignored CDR1 and CDR2.

Tumor samples were taken before definitive surgery or chemotherapy. Sequenced by immunoSEQ multiplex PCR; TCRdb stores in-frame clones only, minus some. The sample includes several thousand clones, 66% seen only once; the top ten take less than 15%. With 1 base removed from V and 5 bases from J, the gap between germline ends came to 14 bases. This CDR3 is built from 16 residues. Germline CDR1 reads SSHAT; CDR2 reads FNYEAQ (reference sequence). This clone appeared a few times. Antigen specificity is unknown. This chain joins TRBV7-7 and TRBJ2-2, with D tentatively TRBD1 (6 bases). Sequencing used tumor tissue. The sequence was obtained from a human donor with high-grade serous ovarian cancer. The CDR3 spells CASSLEQGGLTGELFF. The CDR3 nucleotides are TGTGCCAGCAGCTTAGAACAGGGCGGCCTTACCGGGGAGCTGTTTTTT.